The present TCR beta chain was sequenced within a study of blood T cell repertoires in COVID-19. The overall study: Researchers got acute and convalescent COVID-19 samples from the United States, Italy and Spain.

The V and J ends lost 2 bases and 8 bases, in that order; junction bases with no gene match: 8. CDR1 and CDR2 from the germline V gene are SGHRS and YFSETQ. The CDR3 has 16 residues. In the original workflow: How many nucleated cells were present was estimated from reference gene primer amplification. Profiled with immunoSEQ multiplex PCR; TCRdb holds only in-frame clones, not every one. V, J and clone size were drawn from that table, and D and trimming were deduced from the DNA. The sample shows fewer than 350,000 clones, around 88% of them seen only once. The gene calls are TRBV5-1 and TRBJ2-1; 12 bases are a match to TRBD2. The clonotype originates from a woman under 40 with COVID-19, enrolled during active disease. Material: peripheral blood. CDR3 sequence (DNA): TGCGCCAGCAGCTTACCTAGCGGGGGGGGCCCGGATGAGCAGTTCTTC. This gives the protein CASSLPSGGGPDEQFF.